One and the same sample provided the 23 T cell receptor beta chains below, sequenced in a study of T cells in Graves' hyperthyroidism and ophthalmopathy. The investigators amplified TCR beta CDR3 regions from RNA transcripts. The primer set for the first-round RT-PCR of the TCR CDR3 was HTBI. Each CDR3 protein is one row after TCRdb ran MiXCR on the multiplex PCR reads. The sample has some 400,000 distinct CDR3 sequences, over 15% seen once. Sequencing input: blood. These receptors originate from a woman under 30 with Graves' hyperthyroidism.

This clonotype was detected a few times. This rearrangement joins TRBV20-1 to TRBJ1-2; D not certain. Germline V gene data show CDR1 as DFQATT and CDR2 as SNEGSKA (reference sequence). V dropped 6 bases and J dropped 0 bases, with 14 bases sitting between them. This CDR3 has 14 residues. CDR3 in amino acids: CSASENLANYGYTF. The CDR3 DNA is TGCAGTGCCTCTGAGAACTTAGCTAACTATGGCTACACCTTC.

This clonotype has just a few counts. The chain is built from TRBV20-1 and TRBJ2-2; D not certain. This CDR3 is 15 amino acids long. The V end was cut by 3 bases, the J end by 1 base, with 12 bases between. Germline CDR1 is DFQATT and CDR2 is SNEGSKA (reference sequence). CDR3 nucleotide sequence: TGCAGTGCTAGTCCTGCGGACCTGAACACCGGGGAGCTGTTTTTT. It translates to CSASPADLNTGELFF.

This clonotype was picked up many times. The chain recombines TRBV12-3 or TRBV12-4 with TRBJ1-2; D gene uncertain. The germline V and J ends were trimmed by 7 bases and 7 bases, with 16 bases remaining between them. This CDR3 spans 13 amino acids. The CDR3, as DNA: TGTGCCAGCACCTTACGGGGAGCGGCTGGCTACACCTTC. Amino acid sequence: CASTLRGAAGYTF.

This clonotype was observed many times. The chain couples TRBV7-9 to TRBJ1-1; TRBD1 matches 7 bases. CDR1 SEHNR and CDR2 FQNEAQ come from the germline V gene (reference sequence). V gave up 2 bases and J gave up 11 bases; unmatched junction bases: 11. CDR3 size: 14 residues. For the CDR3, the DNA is TGTGCCAGCAGCTTAAACGGGCCGGACAGGCAGGCTTTCTTT. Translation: CASSLNGPDRQAFF.

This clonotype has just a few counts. The CDR3 here is CASSLLPGETQYF. CDR3 bases: TGTGCCAGCAGTTTATTGCCGGGAGAGACCCAGTACTTC. This sequence joins TRBV6-5 and TRBJ2-5; D call uncertain. CDR1 and CDR2 (germline): MNHEY, SVGAGI. Trimming shortened V by 4 bases and J by 4 bases, and 10 bases separated the two germline ends. The CDR3 spans 13 residues.

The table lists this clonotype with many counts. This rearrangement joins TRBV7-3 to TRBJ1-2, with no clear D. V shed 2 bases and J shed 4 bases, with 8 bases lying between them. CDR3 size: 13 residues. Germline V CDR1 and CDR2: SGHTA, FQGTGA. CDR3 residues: CASSLWALYGYTF. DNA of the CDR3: TGTGCCAGCAGCTTATGGGCCCTCTATGGCTACACCTTC.

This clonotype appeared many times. Here the CDR3 DNA reads TGTGCCAGCAGCCGTCAACAGCCAGAAGCTTTCTTT. Protein product: CASSRQQPEAFF. The chain couples TRBV28 to TRBJ1-1; D uncertain. Germline V gives CDR1 MDHEN, CDR2 SYDVKM. V lost 6 bases and J lost 8, with 13 bases in between. This CDR3 has 12 residues.

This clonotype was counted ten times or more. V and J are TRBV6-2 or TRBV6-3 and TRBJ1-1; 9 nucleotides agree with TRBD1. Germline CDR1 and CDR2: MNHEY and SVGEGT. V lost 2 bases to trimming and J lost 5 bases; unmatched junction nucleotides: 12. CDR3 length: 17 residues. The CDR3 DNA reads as TGTGCCAGCAGTTACCCGGGACAGGGCGGGAAGGGGACTGAAGCTTTCTTT. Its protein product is CASSYPGQGGKGTEAFF.

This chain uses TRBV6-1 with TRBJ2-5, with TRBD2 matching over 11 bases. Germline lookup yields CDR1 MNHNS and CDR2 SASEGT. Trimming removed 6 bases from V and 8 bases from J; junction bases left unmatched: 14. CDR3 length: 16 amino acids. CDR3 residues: CASSTEVAGGPRTQYF. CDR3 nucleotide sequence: TGTGCCAGCAGCACAGAGGTAGCGGGAGGGCCTCGAACCCAGTACTTC.

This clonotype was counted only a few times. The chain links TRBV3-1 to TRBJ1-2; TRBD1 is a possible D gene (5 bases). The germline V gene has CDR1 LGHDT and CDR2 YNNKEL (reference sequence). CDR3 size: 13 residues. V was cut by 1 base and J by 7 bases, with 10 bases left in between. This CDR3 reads CASSQVQGSGYTF. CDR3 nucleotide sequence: TGTGCCAGCAGCCAAGTTCAGGGAAGTGGCTACACCTTC.

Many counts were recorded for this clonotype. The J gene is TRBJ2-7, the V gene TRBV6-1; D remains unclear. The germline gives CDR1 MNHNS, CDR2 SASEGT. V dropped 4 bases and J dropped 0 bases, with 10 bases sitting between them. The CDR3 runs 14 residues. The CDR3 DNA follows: TGTGCCAGCAGTGTTTGGCCCAGCTCCTACGAGCAGTACTTC. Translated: CASSVWPSSYEQYF.

This CDR3 reads CASSYQGVGEVEQYF. The CDR3 bases are TGTGCCAGCAGTTACCAGGGGGTGGGCGAGGTAGAGCAGTACTTC. This chain connects TRBV6-5 to TRBJ2-7; 7 bases agree with TRBD1. This CDR3 region has 15 residues. V lost 2 bases and J lost 7; bases outside the gene matches: 11. Per the germline V gene, CDR1 is MNHEY and CDR2 is SVGAGI.

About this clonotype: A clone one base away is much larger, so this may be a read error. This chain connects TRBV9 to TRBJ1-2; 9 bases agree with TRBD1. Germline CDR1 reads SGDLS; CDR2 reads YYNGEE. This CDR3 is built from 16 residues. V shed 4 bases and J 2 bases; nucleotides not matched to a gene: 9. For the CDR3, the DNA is TGTGCCAGCAGCTCGACAGGGGGACCGACCAACTATGGCTACACCTTC. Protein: CASSSTGGPTNYGYTF.

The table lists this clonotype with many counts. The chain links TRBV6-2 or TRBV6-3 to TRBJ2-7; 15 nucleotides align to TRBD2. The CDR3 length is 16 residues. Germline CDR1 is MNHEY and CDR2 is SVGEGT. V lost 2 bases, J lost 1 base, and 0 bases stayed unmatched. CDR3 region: CASSYGLAGGSYEQYF. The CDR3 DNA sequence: TGTGCCAGCAGTTACGGACTAGCGGGAGGGTCCTACGAGCAGTACTTC.

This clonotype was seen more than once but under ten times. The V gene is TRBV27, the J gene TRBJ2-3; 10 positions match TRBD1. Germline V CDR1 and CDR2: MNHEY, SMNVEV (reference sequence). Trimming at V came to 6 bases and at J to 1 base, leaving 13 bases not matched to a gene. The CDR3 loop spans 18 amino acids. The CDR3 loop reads CASSPGQGGPLRTDTQYF. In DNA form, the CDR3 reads TGTGCCAGCAGCCCCGGACAGGGGGGACCCCTTCGCACAGATACGCAGTATTTT.

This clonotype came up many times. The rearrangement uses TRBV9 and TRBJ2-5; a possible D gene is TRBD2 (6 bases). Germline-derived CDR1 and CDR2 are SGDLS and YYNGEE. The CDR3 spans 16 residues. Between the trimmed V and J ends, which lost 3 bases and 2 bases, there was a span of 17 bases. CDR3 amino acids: CASSAGLRGRQETQYF. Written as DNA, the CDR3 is TGTGCCAGCAGCGCCGGACTACGGGGGAGACAAGAGACCCAGTACTTC.

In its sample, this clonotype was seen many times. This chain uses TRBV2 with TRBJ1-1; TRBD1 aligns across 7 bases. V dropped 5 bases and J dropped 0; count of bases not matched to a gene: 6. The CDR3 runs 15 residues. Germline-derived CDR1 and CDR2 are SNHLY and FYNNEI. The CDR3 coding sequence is TGTGCCAGCAGTAAAGACAGGGTCTTGAACACTGAAGCTTTCTTT. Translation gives CASSKDRVLNTEAFF. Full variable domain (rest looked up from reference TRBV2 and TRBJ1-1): EPEVTQTPSHQVTQMGQEVILRCVPISNHLYFYWYRQILGQKVEFLVSFYNNEISEKSEIFDDQFSVERPDGSNFTLKIRSTKLEDSAMYFCASSKDRVLNTEAFFGQGTRLTVV.

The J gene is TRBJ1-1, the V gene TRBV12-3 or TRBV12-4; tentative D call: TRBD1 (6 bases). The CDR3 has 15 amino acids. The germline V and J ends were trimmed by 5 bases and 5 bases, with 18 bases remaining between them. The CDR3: CASSPQSRGETEAFF. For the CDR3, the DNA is TGTGCCAGCAGTCCCCAATCAAGGGGGGAGACTGAAGCTTTCTTT.

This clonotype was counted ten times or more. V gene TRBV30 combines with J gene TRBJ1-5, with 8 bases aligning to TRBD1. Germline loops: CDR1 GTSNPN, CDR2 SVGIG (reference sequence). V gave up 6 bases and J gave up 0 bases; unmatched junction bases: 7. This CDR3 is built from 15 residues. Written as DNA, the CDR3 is TGTGCCTGTTCCAGGGGGCCGGCTAGCAATCAGCCCCAGCATTTT. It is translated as CACSRGPASNQPQHF.

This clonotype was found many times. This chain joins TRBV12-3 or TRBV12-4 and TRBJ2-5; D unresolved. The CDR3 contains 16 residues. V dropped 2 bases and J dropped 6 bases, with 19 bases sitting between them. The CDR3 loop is CASSLSPFGVRQTQYF. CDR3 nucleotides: TGTGCCAGCAGTTTAAGCCCCTTTGGGGTCCGGCAGACCCAGTACTTC.

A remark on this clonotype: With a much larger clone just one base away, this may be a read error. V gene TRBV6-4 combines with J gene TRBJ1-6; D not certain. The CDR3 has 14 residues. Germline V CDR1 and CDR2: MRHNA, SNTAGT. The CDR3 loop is CSSSRTGLSSPLHF. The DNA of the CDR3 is TGTTCCAGCAGTAGGACTGGCCTCAGTTCACCCCTCCACTTT.

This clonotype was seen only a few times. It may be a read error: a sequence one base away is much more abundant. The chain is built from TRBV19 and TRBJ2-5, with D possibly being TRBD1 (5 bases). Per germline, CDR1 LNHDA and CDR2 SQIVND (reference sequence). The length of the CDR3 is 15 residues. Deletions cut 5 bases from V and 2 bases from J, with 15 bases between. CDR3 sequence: CASSGNYRKQETQYF. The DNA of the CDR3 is TGTGCCAGTAGTGGGAACTACAGGAAACAAGAGACCCAGTACTTC.

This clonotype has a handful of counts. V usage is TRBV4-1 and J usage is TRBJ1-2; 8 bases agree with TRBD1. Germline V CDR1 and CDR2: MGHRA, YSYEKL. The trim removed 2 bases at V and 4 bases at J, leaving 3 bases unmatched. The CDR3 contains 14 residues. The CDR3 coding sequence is TGCGCCAGCAGCCAACCTGGACAGGGCTATGGCTACACCTTC. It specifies CASSQPGQGYGYTF.